This T cell receptor (beta chain) was documented in a study of graft-versus-host responses after intestinal transplantation. Study results and limitations: Ileal or blood samples showed some GvH clones first, and such clones were also found in recipient marrow.

Sequencing was performed with immunoSEQ multiplex PCR; in TCRdb, only in-frame clones are kept and a portion is missing. The sample has just under 100,000 clones; 80% to 95% are singletons. Germline CDR1 and CDR2: LNHDA and SQIVND (reference sequence). J lost 5 bases, V lost 3 bases, and 4 bases had no gene match. The CDR3 totals 15 residues. With respect to this clone: Its target is not known.

The sequence was collected from a human patient who received an intestinal transplant, so some T cells may come from the graft donor. This chain links TRBV19 with TRBJ1-5; 10 positions match TRBD1. The input for sequencing was PBMCs, taken approximately 420 days after intestinal transplant. In DNA form, the CDR3 reads TGTGCCAGTAGTATCGACAGGGGGCGCGATCAGCCCCAGCATTTT. This sequence encodes CASSIDRGRDQPQHF.